Presented here are 24 T cell receptor beta chains from one specimen sequenced in a study of blood T cell repertoires in COVID-19. Sequencing was performed with immunoSEQ multiplex PCR; in TCRdb, only in-frame clones are kept and a portion is missing. This repertoire shows about 130,000 clones, around 86% found once; its top ten account for about 18%. The sample consisted of peripheral blood. The receptors shown here come from a woman aged 50 to 60 who had recovered from COVID-19.

This clone was counted a single time. This chain links TRBV5-4 with TRBJ2-1, with 7 bases aligning to TRBD2. The CDR3 contains 16 residues. CDR1 is SGHNT, CDR2 YYREEE, per germline (reference sequence). Losses at the gene ends were 2 bases for V and 4 bases for J; bases not matched to a gene: 9. The chain's CDR3 is CASSFGGGPGYNEQFF. The DNA of the CDR3 is TGTGCCAGCAGCTTTGGGGGAGGGCCGGGTTACAATGAGCAGTTCTTC.

V usage is TRBV10-3 and J usage is TRBJ1-1, with D uncertain. The CDR3 totals 13 residues. Trimming pared 3 bases from V and 1 base from J, leaving 6 bases between. Germline CDR1 and CDR2: ENHRY and SYGVKD. The CDR3 DNA reads TGTGCCATCAGTGACATCCCGAACACTGAAGCTTTCTTT. Its protein product is CAISDIPNTEAFF.

The rearrangement joins TRBV15 to TRBJ1-1; no firm D call. Trimming cost V 11 bases and J 1 base, with 14 bases left between them. The CDR3 runs 13 residues. Germline CDR1 LNHNV, CDR2 YYDKDF (reference sequence). The CDR3 DNA sequence: TGTGCCTCCGGTTTGAGAGCGAACACTGAAGCTTTCTTT. Protein: CASGLRANTEAFF.

This chain connects TRBV7-9 to TRBJ1-2; D is undetermined. The germline gives CDR1 SEHNR, CDR2 FQNEAQ (reference sequence). Deletions cut 5 bases from V and 6 bases from J, with 13 bases between. The CDR3 runs 13 residues. CDR3 nucleotides: TGTGCCAGCAGCCCCCTCGCGGGGAATGGCTACACCTTC. Amino acids: CASSPLAGNGYTF.

The chain is built from TRBV4-2 and TRBJ2-2; a weak D match, TRBD2 (5 bases). This CDR3 has 15 amino acids. Per the germline V gene, CDR1 is LGHNA and CDR2 is YNFKEQ. V lost 3 bases to trimming and J lost 8 bases, with 16 bases between them. CDR3 amino acids: CASSQSIGEPGELFF. The CDR3 bases are TGTGCCAGCAGCCAGAGTATCGGGGAGCCAGGGGAGCTGTTTTTT.

The chain combines TRBV5-3 with TRBJ2-2, with 11 bases aligning to TRBD1. TRBV5-3 has ORF status, its function being uncertain. V gave up 4 bases and J gave up 6 bases; unmatched junction bases: 8. The CDR3 is 16 amino acids. The CDR3 region is CARSIRTGGKAGELFF. The CDR3 nucleotides are TGTGCCAGAAGCATCCGGACAGGGGGCAAAGCCGGGGAGCTGTTTTTT.

The chain joins TRBV5-1 to TRBJ2-7, with a possible D match to TRBD2 (6 bases). With 3 bases removed from V and 3 bases from J, the gap between germline ends came to 22 bases. The CDR3 spans 17 residues. CDR1 SGHRS and CDR2 YFSETQ come from the germline V gene. The CDR3 protein is CASSSDRSAGGIYEQYF. CDR3 in DNA: TGCGCCAGCAGCTCGGACCGGTCGGCCGGAGGGATCTACGAGCAGTACTTC.

V usage is TRBV5-8 and J usage is TRBJ2-3, with 11 bases fitting TRBD2. This CDR3 region has 16 residues. Unmatched junction bases numbered 10, after V lost 6 bases and J lost 4 bases. The V gene's germline CDR1 is SGHTS and CDR2 YDEGEE. CDR3 sequence (DNA): TGTGCCAGCACTGAAGATAGCGGGAGGGCCTCAGATACGCAGTATTTT. Translating it yields CASTEDSGRASDTQYF. Complete variable domain (other parts from reference TRBV5-8 and TRBJ2-3): EAGVTQSPTHLIKTRGQQATLRCSPISGHTSVYWYQQALGLGLQFLLWYDEGEERNRGNFPPRFSGRQFPNYSSELNVNALELEDSALYLCASTEDSGRASDTQYFGPGTRLTVL.

In this sample, this clone turned up many times. The chain has TRBV30 and TRBJ1-6, with D perhaps TRBD1 (5 bases). This CDR3 is 13 amino acids long. Per the germline V gene, CDR1 is GTSNPN and CDR2 is SVGIG (reference sequence). The V end was cut by 6 bases, the J end by 10 bases, with 16 bases between. The CDR3: CACPRRGGSPLHF. The DNA of the CDR3 is TGTGCCTGTCCCAGGAGGGGCGGATCACCCCTCCACTTT.

This chain connects TRBV2 to TRBJ2-5, with D tentatively TRBD1 (6 bases). The germline V gene encodes CDR1 SNHLY and CDR2 FYNNEI. This CDR3 has 13 amino acids. The V end was cut by 6 bases, the J end by 4 bases, with 12 bases between. The CDR3 bases are TGTGCCAGCAGGCAGACAGGCCCAGAGACCCAGTACTTC. It translates to CASRQTGPETQYF.

This clone was seen a handful of times. The chain combines TRBV5-5 with TRBJ1-4, with no clear D. Germline V CDR1 and CDR2: SGHKS, YYEKEE (reference sequence). Trimming removed 0 bases at V and 5 bases at J, with 14 bases between. This CDR3 comprises 16 residues. DNA for the CDR3: TGTGCCAGCAGCTTGGGTGTCTTCCCTGAGAATGAAAAACTGTTTTTT. The encoded protein is CASSLGVFPENEKLFF.

The V gene is TRBV11-2, the J gene TRBJ2-5; 10 bases fit TRBD1. Germline assignment: CDR1 SGHAT and CDR2 FQNNGV. V dropped 5 bases and J dropped 7; count of bases not matched to a gene: 13. The CDR3 is 16 amino acids. The CDR3 DNA reads TGTGCCAGCAGCCCGAGGACAGGGGGTCCCCGAGTGACCCAGTACTTC. Translation: CASSPRTGGPRVTQYF.

This sequence joins TRBV12-2 and TRBJ2-3; the table's D call TRBD2 went unverified against the DNA. TRBV12-2 is annotated as a pseudogene. The CDR3 totals 17 residues. CDR3 sequence (DNA): TGTGCAAGTCGCTTCAAAAAAAGCGGGGGGCACACAGATACGCAGTATTTT. Protein: CASRFKKSGGHTDTQYF.

This chain links TRBV7-3 with TRBJ2-5; 10 nucleotides match TRBD2. CDR1 and CDR2 (germline): SGHTA, FQGTGA. This CDR3 region has 15 residues. The junction had 7 bases not matched to a gene; V was cut back by 6 bases and J by 3 bases. The CDR3 loop reads CASSLSGLAEETQYF. CDR3 sequence (DNA): TGTGCCAGCAGTCTCTCCGGACTAGCGGAAGAGACCCAGTACTTC.

This clone was seen only once. The gene calls are TRBV27 and TRBJ2-7; TRBD1 aligns across 7 bases. Germline V CDR1 and CDR2: MNHEY, SMNVEV (reference sequence). The V and J ends lost 6 bases and 1 base, in that order; junction bases with no gene match: 3. The CDR3 spans 13 residues. The CDR3 loop reads CASSGTESYEQYF. CDR3 bases: TGTGCCAGCAGCGGGACAGAGTCCTACGAGCAGTACTTC.

This rearrangement joins TRBV7-2 to TRBJ1-1; D gene uncertain. V lost 2 bases and J 5 bases, leaving 6 bases between the germline ends. The CDR3 contains 12 residues. Looked up from germline, CDR1 is SGHTA and CDR2 is FQGNSA. The CDR3 nucleotides read TGTGCCAGCAGCTTACGAGGGACTGAAGCTTTCTTT. It specifies CASSLRGTEAFF.

The chain is built from TRBV11-3 and TRBJ2-2; D perhaps matches TRBD1 (7 bases). V lost 5 bases and J 5 bases, leaving 15 bases between the germline ends. Germline CDR1 reads SGHNT; CDR2 reads YENEEA. The CDR3 runs 15 residues. The CDR3: CASSPSDRVTGELFF. The CDR3, as DNA: TGTGCCAGCAGCCCTAGCGACAGGGTAACCGGGGAGCTGTTTTTT.

The chain recombines TRBV5-1 with TRBJ1-5, with TRBD1 as a possible D gene (5 bases). In germline, CDR1 is SGHRS, CDR2 YFSETQ. The CDR3 runs 14 residues. V lost 3 bases, J lost 2 bases, and 9 bases lay in between. The CDR3 spells CASSYGGGNQPQHF. CDR3 DNA sequence: TGCGCCAGCAGCTATGGAGGGGGCAATCAGCCCCAGCATTTT.

The V call is TRBV3-1 (or the pseudogene TRBV3-2), the J call TRBJ1-1, with D uncertain. Trimming cost V 4 bases and J 7 bases, with 10 bases left between them. There are 12 residues in the CDR3. CDR1 is LGHDT and CDR2 is YNNKEL in the germline V gene (reference sequence). This CDR3 reads CASSLPESEAFF. The DNA for the CDR3 is TGTGCCAGCAGCCTTCCCGAGAGTGAAGCTTTCTTT.

This chain joins TRBV27 and TRBJ2-5; TRBD1 matches 8 bases. With V trimmed by 10 bases and J by 7 bases, 23 bases remained unmatched. The V gene's germline CDR1 is MNHEY and CDR2 SMNVEV (reference sequence). The CDR3 spans 17 residues. The chain's CDR3 is CATAGTGSTAGLGTQYF. CDR3 nucleotides: TGTGCCACTGCCGGGACAGGCTCCACTGCAGGTCTCGGGACCCAGTACTTC.

This clone has just one count. The genes are TRBV9 and TRBJ1-5, with D perhaps TRBD1 (5 bases). Between the trimmed V and J ends, which lost 2 bases and 7 bases, there was a span of 13 bases. The CDR3 is 14 amino acids. The germline V gene encodes CDR1 SGDLS and CDR2 YYNGEE. In nucleotides, the CDR3 is TGTGCCAGCAGCGTCGGTGCAGGGCTACAGCCCCAGCATTTT. Protein sequence: CASSVGAGLQPQHF.

This clone appeared a few times. The chain combines TRBV6-5 with TRBJ2-7; possible D gene TRBD2, 5 bases. Germline V CDR1 and CDR2: MNHEY, SVGAGI. The CDR3 is 15 amino acids. The V gene lost 3 bases and the J gene lost 3 bases, with 15 bases spanning the gap. The CDR3 nucleotides are TGTGCCAGCAGTTATCAGGCGGGCGCCCGCTACGAGCAGTACTTC. Its translation: CASSYQAGARYEQYF.

J is TRBJ2-7 and V is TRBV10-2; the match to TRBD2 covers 9 bases. With 7 bases clipped from V and 0 bases from J, the junction kept 4 bases outside the gene matches. The CDR3 spans 14 residues. The V gene's germline CDR1 is WSHSY and CDR2 SAAADI. CDR3 protein: CASKASGASYEQYF. CDR3 coding DNA: TGCGCCAGCAAGGCTAGCGGGGCCTCCTACGAGCAGTACTTC.

This clone occurred many times. The chain joins TRBV6-4 to TRBJ2-3; 8 bases match TRBD2. Germline V gene data show CDR1 as MRHNA and CDR2 as SNTAGT. V gave up 0 bases and J gave up 4 bases; unmatched junction bases: 6. This CDR3 has 16 residues. CDR3 sequence: CASSDSEAGGPDTQYF. CDR3 nucleotide sequence: TGTGCCAGCAGTGACTCTGAGGCGGGGGGCCCAGATACGCAGTATTTT.